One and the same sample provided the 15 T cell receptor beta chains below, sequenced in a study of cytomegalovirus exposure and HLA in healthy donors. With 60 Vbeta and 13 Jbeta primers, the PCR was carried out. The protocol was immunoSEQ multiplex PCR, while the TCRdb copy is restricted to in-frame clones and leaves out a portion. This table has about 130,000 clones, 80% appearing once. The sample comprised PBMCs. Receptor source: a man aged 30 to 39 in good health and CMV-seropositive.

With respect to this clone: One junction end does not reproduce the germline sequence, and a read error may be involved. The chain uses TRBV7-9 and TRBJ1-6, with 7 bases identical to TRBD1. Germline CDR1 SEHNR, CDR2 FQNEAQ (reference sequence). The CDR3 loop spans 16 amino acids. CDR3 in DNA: TGTTCCAGCAGCCCAACAGGGGTCTCCTATAATTCACCCCTCCACTTT. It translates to CSSSPTGVSYNSPLHF.

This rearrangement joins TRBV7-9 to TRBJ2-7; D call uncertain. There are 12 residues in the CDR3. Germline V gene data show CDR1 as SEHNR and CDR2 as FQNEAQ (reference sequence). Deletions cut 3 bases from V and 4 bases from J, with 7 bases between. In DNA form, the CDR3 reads TGTGCCAGCAGCTTGGCAGCGTACGAGCAGTACTTC. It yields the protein CASSLAAYEQYF.

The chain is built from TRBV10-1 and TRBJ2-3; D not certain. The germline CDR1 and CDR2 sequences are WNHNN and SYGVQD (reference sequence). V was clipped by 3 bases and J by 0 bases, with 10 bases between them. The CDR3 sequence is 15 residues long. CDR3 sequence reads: CASSEEQSSTDTQYF. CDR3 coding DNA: TGCGCCAGCAGTGAAGAACAATCTAGCACAGATACGCAGTATTTT.

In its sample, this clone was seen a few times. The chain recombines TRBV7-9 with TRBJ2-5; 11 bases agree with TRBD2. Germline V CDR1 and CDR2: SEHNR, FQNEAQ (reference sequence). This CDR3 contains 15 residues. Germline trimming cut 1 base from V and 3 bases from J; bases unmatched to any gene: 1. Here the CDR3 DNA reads TGTGCCAGCAGCTTAGTAGCGGGGGGGAAAGAGACCCAGTACTTC. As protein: CASSLVAGGKETQYF.

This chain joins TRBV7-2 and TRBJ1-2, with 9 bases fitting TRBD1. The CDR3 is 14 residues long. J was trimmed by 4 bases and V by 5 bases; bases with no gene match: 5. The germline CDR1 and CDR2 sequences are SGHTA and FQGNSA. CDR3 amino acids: CASSPGQGLYGYTF. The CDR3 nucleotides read TGTGCCAGCAGCCCGGGACAGGGCCTCTATGGCTACACCTTC.

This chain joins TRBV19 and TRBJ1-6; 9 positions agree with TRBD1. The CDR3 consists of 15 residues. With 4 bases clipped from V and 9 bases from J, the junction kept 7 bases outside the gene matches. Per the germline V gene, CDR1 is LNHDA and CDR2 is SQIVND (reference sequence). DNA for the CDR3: TGTGCCAGTAGTACGTCCTGGGACAGGGCTTCACCCCTCCACTTT. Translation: CASSTSWDRASPLHF.

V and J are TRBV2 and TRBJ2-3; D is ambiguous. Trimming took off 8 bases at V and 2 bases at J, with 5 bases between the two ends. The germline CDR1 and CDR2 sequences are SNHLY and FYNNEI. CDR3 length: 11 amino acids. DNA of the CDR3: TGTGCCAGCTCTCCCACAGATACGCAGTATTTT. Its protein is CASSPTDTQYF.

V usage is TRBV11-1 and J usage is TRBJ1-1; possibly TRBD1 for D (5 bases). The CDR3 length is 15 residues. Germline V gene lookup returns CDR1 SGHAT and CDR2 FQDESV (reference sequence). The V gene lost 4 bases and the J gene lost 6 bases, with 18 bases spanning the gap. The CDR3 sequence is CASSSAARGGAEAFF. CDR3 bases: TGTGCCAGCAGCTCAGCCGCGCGGGGCGGGGCTGAAGCTTTCTTT.

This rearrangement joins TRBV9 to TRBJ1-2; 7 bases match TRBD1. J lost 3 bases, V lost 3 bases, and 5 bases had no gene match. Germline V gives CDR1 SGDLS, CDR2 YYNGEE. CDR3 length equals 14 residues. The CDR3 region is CASSETGSDYGYTF. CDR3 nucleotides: TGTGCCAGCAGCGAGACAGGGTCTGACTATGGCTACACCTTC.

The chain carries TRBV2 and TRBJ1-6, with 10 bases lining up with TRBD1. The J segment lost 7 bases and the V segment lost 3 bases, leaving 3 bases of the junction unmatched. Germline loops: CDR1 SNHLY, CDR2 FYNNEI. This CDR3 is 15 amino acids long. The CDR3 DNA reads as TGTGCCAGCAGTGACAGGGGACAGGGGAATTCACCCCTCCACTTT. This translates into CASSDRGQGNSPLHF. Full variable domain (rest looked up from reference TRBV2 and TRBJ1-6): EPEVTQTPSHQVTQMGQEVILRCVPISNHLYFYWYRQILGQKVEFLVSFYNNEISEKSEIFDDQFSVERPDGSNFTLKIRSTKLEDSAMYFCASSDRGQGNSPLHFGNGTRLTVT.

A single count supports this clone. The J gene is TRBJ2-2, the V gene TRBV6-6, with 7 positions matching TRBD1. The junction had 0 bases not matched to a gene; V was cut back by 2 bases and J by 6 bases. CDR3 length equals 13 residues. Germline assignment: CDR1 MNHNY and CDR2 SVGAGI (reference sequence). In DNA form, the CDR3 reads TGTGCCAGCAGTTACACAGGGGCCGGGGAGCTGTTTTTT. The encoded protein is CASSYTGAGELFF.

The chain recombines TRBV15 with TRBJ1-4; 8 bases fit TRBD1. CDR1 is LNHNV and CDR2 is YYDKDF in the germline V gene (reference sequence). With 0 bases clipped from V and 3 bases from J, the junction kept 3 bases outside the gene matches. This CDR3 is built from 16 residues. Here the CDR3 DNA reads TGTGCCACCAGCAGAGATCTGGGACAGGCTAATGAAAAACTGTTTTTT. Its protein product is CATSRDLGQANEKLFF.

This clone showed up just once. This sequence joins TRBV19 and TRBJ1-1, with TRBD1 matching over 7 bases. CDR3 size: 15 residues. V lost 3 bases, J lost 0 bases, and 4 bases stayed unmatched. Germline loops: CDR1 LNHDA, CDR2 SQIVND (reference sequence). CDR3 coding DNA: TGTGCCAGTAGTATCCGCAGGGGGATGAACACTGAAGCTTTCTTT. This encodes CASSIRRGMNTEAFF. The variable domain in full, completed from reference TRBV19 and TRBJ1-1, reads DGGITQSPKYLFRKEGQNVTLSCEQNLNHDAMYWYRQDPGQGLRLIYYSQIVNDFQKGDIAEGYSVSREKKESFPLTVTSAQKNPTAFYLCASSIRRGMNTEAFFGQGTRLTVV.

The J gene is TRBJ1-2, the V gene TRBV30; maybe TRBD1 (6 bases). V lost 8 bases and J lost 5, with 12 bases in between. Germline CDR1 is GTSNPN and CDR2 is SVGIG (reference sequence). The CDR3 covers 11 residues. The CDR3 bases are TGTGCCCGGGACAACGGATATGGCTACACCTTC. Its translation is CARDNGYGYTF.

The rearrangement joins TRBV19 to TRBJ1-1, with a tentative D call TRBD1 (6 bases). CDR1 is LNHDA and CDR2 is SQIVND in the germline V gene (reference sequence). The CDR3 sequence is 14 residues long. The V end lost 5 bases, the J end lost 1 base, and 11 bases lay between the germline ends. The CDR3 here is CASSPRTENTEAFF. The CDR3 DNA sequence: TGTGCCAGTAGTCCCCGGACAGAGAACACTGAAGCTTTCTTT. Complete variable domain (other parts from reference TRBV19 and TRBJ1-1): DGGITQSPKYLFRKEGQNVTLSCEQNLNHDAMYWYRQDPGQGLRLIYYSQIVNDFQKGDIAEGYSVSREKKESFPLTVTSAQKNPTAFYLCASSPRTENTEAFFGQGTRLTVV.